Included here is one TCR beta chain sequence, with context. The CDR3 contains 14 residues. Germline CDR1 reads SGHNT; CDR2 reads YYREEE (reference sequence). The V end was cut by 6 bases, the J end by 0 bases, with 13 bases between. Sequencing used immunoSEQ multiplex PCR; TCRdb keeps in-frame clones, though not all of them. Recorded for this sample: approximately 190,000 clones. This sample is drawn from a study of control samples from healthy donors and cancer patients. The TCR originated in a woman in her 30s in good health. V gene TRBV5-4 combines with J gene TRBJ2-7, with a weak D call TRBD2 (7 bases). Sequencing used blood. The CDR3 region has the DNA TGTGCCAGCAATACCGGGGGGCACTCCTACGAGCAGTACTTC. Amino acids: CASNTGGHSYEQYF.